This TCR beta chain was retrieved from a study of cytomegalovirus exposure and HLA in healthy donors. Study-level background: Most donors, around 81% of 398 genotyped, fell in the Caucasian-associated ancestry cluster.

Trimming cost V 5 bases and J 1 base, with 5 bases left between them. The CDR3 sequence is 12 residues long. Germline V CDR1 and CDR2: MDHEN, SYDVKM. This clone was observed a few times. Its antigen is unidentified. Researchers ran the PCR with 60 Vbeta and 13 Jbeta primers. Authors' methods: Roughly 11 million shared chains were among about 80 million unique TCR beta chains counted in a later analysis. Data came from immunoSEQ multiplex PCR; TCRdb stores just in-frame clones and leaves some out. For V, J and clone size, that table is used; D and trimming come from the DNA. The repertoire includes 210,000 or so clones, about 80% of them detected once, and around 0.63% sits in the top ten. Study findings and constraints: Across donors, most TCRs were seen rarely, yet some public ones were widespread. Analysis performed later found roughly 17,000 TCR beta sequences associated with HLA alleles at 0.05 false discovery rate.

V usage is TRBV28 and J usage is TRBJ1-1, with D uncertain. Sequencing input: PBMCs. The source is a man aged 18-30 years in good health and CMV-seronegative. The CDR3 sequence is CASSRRNTEAFF. The DNA for the CDR3 is TGTGCCAGCAGTCGTCGGAACACTGAAGCTTTCTTT.